Given below is one T cell receptor beta chain in context. Other DNA sequences in this specimen translate into the identical CDR3. CD4+ cells were split into CD45RA+ naive and CD45RA-negative memory subsets. V gave up 5 bases and J gave up 1 base; unmatched junction bases: 3. The CDR3 runs 14 residues. The germline gives CDR1 LGHNT, CDR2 FRNRAP. This entry comes from a study of shared clonotypes between healthy human individuals. TCRdb's copy holds only in-frame clones and misses some; the assay was immunoSEQ multiplex PCR. The table shows more than 2,000,000 clones, with approximately 93% occurring only once.

The receptor's source is a man younger than 35 in good health. Some clones in this sample may be carry-over from other donors' samples. The sequencing sample was made of naive CD4+ T cells from PBMCs. The subset was: CD45RA+ positively selected. The V call is TRBV12-5, the J call TRBJ2-3, with 7 nucleotides matching TRBD1. For the CDR3, the DNA is TGTGCTAGTGGTCTCGGACAGGGCACAGATACGCAGTATTTT. Amino acids: CASGLGQGTDTQYF.